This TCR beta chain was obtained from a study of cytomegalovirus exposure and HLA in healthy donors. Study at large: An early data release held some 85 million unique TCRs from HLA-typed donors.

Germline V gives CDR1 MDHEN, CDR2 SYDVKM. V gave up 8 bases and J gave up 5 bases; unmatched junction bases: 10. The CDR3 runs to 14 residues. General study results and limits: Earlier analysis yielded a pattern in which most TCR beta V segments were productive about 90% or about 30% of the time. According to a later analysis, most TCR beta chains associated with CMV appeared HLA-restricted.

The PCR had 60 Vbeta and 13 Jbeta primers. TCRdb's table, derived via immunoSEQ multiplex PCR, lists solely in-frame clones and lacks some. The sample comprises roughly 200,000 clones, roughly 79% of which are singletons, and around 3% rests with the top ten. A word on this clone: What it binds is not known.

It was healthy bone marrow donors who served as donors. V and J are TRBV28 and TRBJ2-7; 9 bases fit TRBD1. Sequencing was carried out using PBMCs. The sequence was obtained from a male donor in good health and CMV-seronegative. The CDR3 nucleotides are TGTGCCAGCCGGTCCGGGACAGGGAGTCACGAGCAGTACTTC. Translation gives CASRSGTGSHEQYF.